Sequencing of this T cell receptor beta chain was carried out in a study of cytotoxic CD8 clonotypes in ibrutinib-treated CLL. The wider study: Investigators collected response samples after a median around 12 months of treatment, range 6 to 36.

Frozen PBMC stocks contributed roughly 2 micrograms of genomic DNA to the TCR beta libraries. Study-level results: Clonality rose at ibrutinib response and fell back toward baseline at progression. Public clonotypes, an uncommon group, contracted or remained stable on treatment.

This table comes from immunoSEQ multiplex PCR, and its TCRdb copy is limited to in-frame clones, with some not included. The repertoire has about 140,000 clones, approximately 89% of them found once; the top ten carry under 14%. Regarding this clone: Its matching antigen is unknown.

The source material was PBMCs, sampled after 12 months of ibrutinib treatment. This TCR was recovered from a human donor with chronic lymphocytic leukemia.

In DNA, the CDR3 is TGTGCCAGTAGTATGACAGAGCAAGAGACCCAGTACTTC. Its translation: CASSMTEQETQYF. The rearrangement links TRBV19 to TRBJ2-5; D perhaps matches TRBD1 (5 bases). Germline V lookup: CDR1 LNHDA, CDR2 SQIVND (reference sequence). There are 13 residues in the CDR3. V dropped 3 bases and J dropped 2 bases, with 7 bases sitting between them.